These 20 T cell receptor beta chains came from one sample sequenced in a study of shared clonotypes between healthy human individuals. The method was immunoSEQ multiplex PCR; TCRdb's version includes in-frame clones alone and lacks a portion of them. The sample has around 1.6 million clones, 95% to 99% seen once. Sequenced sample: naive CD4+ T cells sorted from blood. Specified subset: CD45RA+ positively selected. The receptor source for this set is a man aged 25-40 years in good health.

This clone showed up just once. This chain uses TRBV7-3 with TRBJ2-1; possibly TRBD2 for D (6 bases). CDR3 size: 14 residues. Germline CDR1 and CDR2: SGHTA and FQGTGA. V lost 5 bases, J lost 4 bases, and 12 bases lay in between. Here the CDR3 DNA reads TGTGCCAGCAGCCCAGGGACTGGATACAATGAGCAGTTCTTC. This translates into CASSPGTGYNEQFF.

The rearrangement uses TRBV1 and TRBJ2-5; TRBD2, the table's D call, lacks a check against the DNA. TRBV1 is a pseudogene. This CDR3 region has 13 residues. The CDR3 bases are TGCACCAGCAGCCAGGGGGGTTACGAGACCCAGTACTTC. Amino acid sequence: CTSSQGGYETQYF.

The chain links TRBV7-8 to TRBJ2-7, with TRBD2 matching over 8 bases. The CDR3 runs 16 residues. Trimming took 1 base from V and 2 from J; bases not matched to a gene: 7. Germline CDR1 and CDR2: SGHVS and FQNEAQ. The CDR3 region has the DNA TGTGCCAGCAGCTTAGGGTCCCTAGCGGGCCCCTACGAGCAGTACTTC. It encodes CASSLGSLAGPYEQYF. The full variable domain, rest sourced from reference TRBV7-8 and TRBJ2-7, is GAGVSQSPRYKVAKRGQDVALRCDPISGHVSLFWYQQALGQGPEFLTYFQNEAQLDKSGLPSDRFFAERPEGSVSTLKIQRTQQEDSAVYLCASSLGSLAGPYEQYFGPGTRLTVT.

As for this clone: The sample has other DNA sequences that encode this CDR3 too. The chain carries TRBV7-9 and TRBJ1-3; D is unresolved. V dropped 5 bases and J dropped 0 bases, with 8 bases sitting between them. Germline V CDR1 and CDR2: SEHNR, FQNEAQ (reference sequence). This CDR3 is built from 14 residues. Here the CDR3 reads CASSPGTSGNTIYF. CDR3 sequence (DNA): TGTGCCAGCAGCCCGGGAACCTCTGGAAACACCATATATTTT. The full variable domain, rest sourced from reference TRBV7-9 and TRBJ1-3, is DTGVSQNPRHKITKRGQNVTFRCDPISEHNRLYWYRQTLGQGPEFLTYFQNEAQLEKSRLLSDRFSAERPKGSFSTLEIQRTEQGDSAMYLCASSPGTSGNTIYFGEGSWLTVV.

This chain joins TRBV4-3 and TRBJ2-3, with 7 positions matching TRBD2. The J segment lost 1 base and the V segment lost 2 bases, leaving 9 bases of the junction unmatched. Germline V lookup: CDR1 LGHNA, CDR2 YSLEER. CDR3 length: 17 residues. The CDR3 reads CASSQTPEAGGTDTQYF. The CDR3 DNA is TGCGCCAGCAGCCAAACCCCGGAGGCGGGGGGCACAGATACGCAGTATTTT.

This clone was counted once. The CDR3: CASTLGGPGDGLAGGMNYEQYF. The CDR3 region has the DNA TGCGCCAGCACTCTAGGGGGACCCGGTGATGGACTAGCGGGAGGGATGAATTACGAGCAGTACTTC. This chain uses TRBV5-1 with TRBJ2-7; 15 positions match TRBD2. CDR1 is SGHRS, CDR2 YFSETQ, per germline. The length of the CDR3 is 22 residues. V trimming: 6 bases; J trimming: 4 bases; junction bases outside the gene matches: 26.

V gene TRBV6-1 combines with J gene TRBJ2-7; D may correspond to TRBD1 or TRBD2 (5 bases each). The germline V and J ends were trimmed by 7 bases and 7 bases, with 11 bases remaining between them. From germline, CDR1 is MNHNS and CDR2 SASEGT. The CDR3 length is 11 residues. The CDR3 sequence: CASNPGREQYF. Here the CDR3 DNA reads TGTGCCAGCAATCCGGGGCGGGAGCAGTACTTC.

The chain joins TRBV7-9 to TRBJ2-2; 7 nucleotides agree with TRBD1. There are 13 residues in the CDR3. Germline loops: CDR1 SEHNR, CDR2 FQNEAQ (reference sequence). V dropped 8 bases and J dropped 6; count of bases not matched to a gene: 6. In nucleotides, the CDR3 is TGTGCCAGCGACAGGGTTGGAGCCGGGGAGCTGTTTTTT. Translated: CASDRVGAGELFF.

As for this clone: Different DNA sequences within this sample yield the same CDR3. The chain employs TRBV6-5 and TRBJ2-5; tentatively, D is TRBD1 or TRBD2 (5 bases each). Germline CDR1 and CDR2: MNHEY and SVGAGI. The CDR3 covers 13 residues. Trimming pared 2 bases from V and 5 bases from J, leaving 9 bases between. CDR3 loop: CASSYGGGETQYF. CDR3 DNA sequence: TGTGCCAGCAGTTACGGGGGTGGTGAGACCCAGTACTTC.

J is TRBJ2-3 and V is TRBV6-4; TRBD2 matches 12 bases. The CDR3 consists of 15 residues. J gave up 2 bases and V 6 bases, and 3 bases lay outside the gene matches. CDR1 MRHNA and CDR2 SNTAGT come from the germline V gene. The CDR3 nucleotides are TGTGCCAGCAGCCGACTAGCGGGGGTCACAGATACGCAGTATTTT. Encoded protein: CASSRLAGVTDTQYF.

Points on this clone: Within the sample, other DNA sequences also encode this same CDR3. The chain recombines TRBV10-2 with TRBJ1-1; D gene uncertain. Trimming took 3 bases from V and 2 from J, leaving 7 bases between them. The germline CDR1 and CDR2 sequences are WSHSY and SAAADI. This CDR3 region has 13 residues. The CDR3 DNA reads TGCGCCAGCAGTGAATCGGGTAACACTGAAGCTTTCTTT. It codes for CASSESGNTEAFF.

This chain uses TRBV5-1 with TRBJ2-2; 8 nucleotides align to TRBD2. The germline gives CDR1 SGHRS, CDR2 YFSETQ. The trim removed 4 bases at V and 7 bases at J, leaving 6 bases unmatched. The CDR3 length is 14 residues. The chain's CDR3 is CASSTSGRGGELFF. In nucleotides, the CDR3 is TGCGCCAGCAGCACTAGCGGTCGGGGCGGGGAGCTGTTTTTT.

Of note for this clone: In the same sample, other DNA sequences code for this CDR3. The CDR3 bases are TGTGCCAGTAGTATAGAACTAGCGGGAGGATACAATGAGCAGTTCTTC. Translation: CASSIELAGGYNEQFF. V is TRBV19 and J is TRBJ2-1; 12 bases match TRBD2. V trimming: 0 bases; J trimming: 4 bases; junction bases outside the gene matches: 1. CDR1 and CDR2 from the germline V gene are LNHDA and SQIVND (reference sequence). The CDR3 sequence is 16 residues long. Looking up the rest from reference TRBV19 and TRBJ2-1 gives the full variable domain: DGGITQSPKYLFRKEGQNVTLSCEQNLNHDAMYWYRQDPGQGLRLIYYSQIVNDFQKGDIAEGYSVSREKKESFPLTVTSAQKNPTAFYLCASSIELAGGYNEQFFGPGTRLTVL.

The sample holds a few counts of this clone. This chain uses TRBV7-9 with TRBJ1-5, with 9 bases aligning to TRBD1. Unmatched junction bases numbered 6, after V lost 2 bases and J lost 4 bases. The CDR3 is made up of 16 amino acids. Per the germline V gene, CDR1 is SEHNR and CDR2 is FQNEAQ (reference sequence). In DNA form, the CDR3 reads TGTGCCAGCAGCTTAACAGGGGGCGTTGGGAATCAGCCCCAGCATTTT. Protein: CASSLTGGVGNQPQHF.

As DNA, the CDR3 is TGTGCCAGCTCACCGGGGACTAGCGGGACGGTGGAGACCCAGTACTTC. Translated, it gives CASSPGTSGTVETQYF. This sequence joins TRBV18 and TRBJ2-5, with 13 bases that match TRBD2. Germline V CDR1 and CDR2: KGHSH, LQKENI. Trimming at V came to 3 bases and at J to 5 bases, leaving 6 bases not matched to a gene. CDR3 length: 16 residues.

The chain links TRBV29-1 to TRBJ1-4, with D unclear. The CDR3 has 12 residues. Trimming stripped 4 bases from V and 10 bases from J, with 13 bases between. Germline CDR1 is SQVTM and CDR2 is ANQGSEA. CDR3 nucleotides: TGCAGCGTTGTGGTACCGGGAGCAAAACTGTTTTTT. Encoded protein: CSVVVPGAKLFF.

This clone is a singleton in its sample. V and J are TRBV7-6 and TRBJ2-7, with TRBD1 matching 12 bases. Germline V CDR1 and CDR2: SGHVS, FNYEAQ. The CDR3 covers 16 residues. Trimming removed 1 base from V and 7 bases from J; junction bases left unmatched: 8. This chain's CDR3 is CASSLVGTGGAWEQYF. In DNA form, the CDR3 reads TGTGCCAGCAGCTTAGTAGGGACAGGGGGCGCGTGGGAGCAGTACTTC.

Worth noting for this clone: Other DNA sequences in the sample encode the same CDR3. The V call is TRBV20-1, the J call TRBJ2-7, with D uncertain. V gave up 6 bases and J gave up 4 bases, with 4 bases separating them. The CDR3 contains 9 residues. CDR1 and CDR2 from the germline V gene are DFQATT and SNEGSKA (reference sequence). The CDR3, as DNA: TGCAGTGCAGGGTACGAGCAGTACTTC. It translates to CSAGYEQYF.

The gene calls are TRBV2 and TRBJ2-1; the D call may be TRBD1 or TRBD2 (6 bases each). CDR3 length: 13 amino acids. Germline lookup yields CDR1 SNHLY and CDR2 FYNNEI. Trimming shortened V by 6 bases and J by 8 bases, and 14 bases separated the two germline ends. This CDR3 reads CASRQGLLYEQFF. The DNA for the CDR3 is TGTGCCAGCAGACAGGGACTGCTGTATGAGCAGTTCTTC.

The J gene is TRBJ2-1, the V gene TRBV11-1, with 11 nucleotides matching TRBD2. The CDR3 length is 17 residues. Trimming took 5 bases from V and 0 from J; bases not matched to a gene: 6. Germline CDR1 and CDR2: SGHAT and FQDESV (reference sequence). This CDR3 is CASSPRLAGSSYNEQFF. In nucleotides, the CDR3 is TGTGCCAGCAGCCCGAGACTAGCGGGGAGCTCCTACAATGAGCAGTTCTTC.